This T cell receptor beta chain was profiled in a study of CD8 T cells in Susac syndrome (dated by TCRdb to between 2017 and 2020). Broadly, across the study: Of the Susac syndrome patients who were sequenced, under 10 were in clinical remission while 5 or 6 had clinically active disease. The study used repertoire sequencing to test whether antigen drove CD8+ T cell activation and differentiation in Susac syndrome. At blood withdrawal, Susac syndrome patients were either therapy-naive, taking corticosteroids (in some cases with IVIg as well), or taking IVIg alone. The clonality of the CD8+ T cell repertoire was compared across 12 healthy donors, about 14 Susac syndrome patients and about 15 multiple sclerosis patients. General conclusions and limits of the study: Susac syndrome CD8+ repertoires showed clonal expansion, highest in CD8+ TEMRA cells and greater in clinically active than remitting patients. The TCR sequencing and HLA analysis was acknowledged to have included a relatively small number of individuals. Looking at Susac-specific public clones, the researchers identified approximately 15 in the total CD8+ repertoire and roughly 5 in the CD8+ TEMRA repertoire.

The CDR3 numbers 16 residues from cysteine through phenylalanine. Only CDR3 DNA is held: 48 bases, read in frame from base 1. CDR1 and CDR2 were assigned from the germline V gene as LGHNA and YNFKEQ. Germline trimming amounts to 0 bases on V and 8 bases on J, with 8 as the count of junction bases outside the gene matches. Peripheral blood CD8+ and CD4+ T cells from healthy donors, Susac syndrome patients and multiple sclerosis patients were profiled by high-throughput TCR beta sequencing. Susac syndrome patients met recently defined diagnostic criteria for definite or probable disease. Bulk CD8+ and CD4+ T cells were purified by magnetic negative isolation, while CD8+ TEMRA cells were enriched using FACS. Blood was collected in EDTA tubes and processed within 24 hours, with PBMCs isolated through density gradient centrifugation. PBMCs destined for TCR sequencing were cryopreserved in liquid nitrogen and later thawed in a 37 °C water bath. A purity of at least 90% was achieved for sorted or isolated CD4+, CD8+ and CD8+ TEMRA cells.

RNA was extracted using the RNeasy kit, and roughly 0.5 to 1 ug of the RNA was reverse transcribed with random hexamers. TCR beta CDR3 regions were amplified with the immunoSEQ multiplex PCR assay covering 54 Vbeta and 13 Jbeta segments. Bias from PCR amplification was corrected by using a synthetic template baseline for primer optimization and for computational correction. Concerning the study's data processing: Only productive sequences were kept, with reads annotated to V, D and J genes according to IMGT and analyzed in immunoSEQ Analyzer. Clonality was calculated as one minus the Shannon entropy normalized by log2 of the number of productive unique sequences. For each patient and control, public and private clones were evaluated among the 100 most prevalent clones. Susac-specific clones were defined as absent from healthy and MS cohorts, 850 to 1,300 published viral clones and other ImmuneACCESS disease sequences. TCRdb passed the public sequencing reads through fastp at Q25 and MiXCR, retaining productive beta sequences. When rows share a CDR3 protein, they turn into one entry using the most common DNA and genes. TCRdb's processing, not the authors', yielded these V and J calls. The sample data list about 130,000 distinct CDR3 sequences, and about 95% of these were observed just once. The ten largest clones add up to over 0.2% of the sample.

For this clonotype: The specificity of this receptor is unknown. Per-base qualities were not stored, and no clone one base away is much larger.

The chain employs TRBV4-2 and TRBJ1-4; TRBD1 agrees with 8 junctional bases. The clonotype comes from a human donor with Susac syndrome. Specimen: CD8+ T cells from PBMCs. This receptor has the CDR3 CASSQDTPGGPEKLFF. In nucleotide form, the sequence is TGTGCCAGCAGCCAAGATACTCCAGGGGGCCCGGAAAAACTGTTTTTT.